The 23 T cell receptor beta chains given below trace back to one sample, sequenced in a study of blood T cell repertoires in COVID-19. TCRdb keeps only in-frame clones here, not all; method: immunoSEQ multiplex PCR. The sample shows 110,000 or so clones, roughly four fifths of them seen only once. The sequencing input was peripheral blood. The receptors were gathered from a middle-aged man with acute or convalescent COVID-19.

This clone turned up a few times. The chain links TRBV7-3 to TRBJ2-2; D is possibly TRBD2 (5 bases). V was trimmed by 5 bases and J by 0 bases, leaving 10 bases between them. Germline-derived CDR1 and CDR2 are SGHTA and FQGTGA. The CDR3 totals 15 residues. The CDR3 is CASSPGVTNTGELFF. The CDR3 nucleotides read TGTGCCAGCAGCCCCGGGGTGACGAACACCGGGGAGCTGTTTTTT.

The chain uses TRBV4-2 and TRBJ1-2; TRBD1 agrees at 8 bases. Germline CDR1 LGHNA, CDR2 YNFKEQ. This CDR3 has 14 residues. Losses at the gene ends were 6 bases for V and 0 bases for J; bases not matched to a gene: 3. The CDR3 DNA sequence: TGTGCCAGCAGACGACAGGGGACTAACTATGGCTACACCTTC. It is translated as CASRRQGTNYGYTF.

J is TRBJ1-4 and V is TRBV4-2; 9 bases map to TRBD1. Trimming took 4 bases from V and 7 from J; bases not matched to a gene: 4. The CDR3 contains 14 residues. CDR1 is LGHNA and CDR2 is YNFKEQ in the germline V gene. The CDR3 reads CASSPGTGFEKLFF. CDR3 sequence (DNA): TGTGCCAGCAGCCCCGGGACAGGGTTTGAAAAACTGTTTTTT.

This sequence joins TRBV12-5 and TRBJ1-4; D unresolved. V was trimmed by 0 bases and J by 3 bases, leaving 5 bases between them. Germline V gene data show CDR1 as LGHNT and CDR2 as FRNRAP. The CDR3 extends over 14 amino acids. The DNA of the CDR3 is TGTGCTAGTGGTTTGGTTAATGCTAATGAAAAACTGTTTTTT. Protein: CASGLVNANEKLFF.

V and J are TRBV11-3 and TRBJ1-1, with D possibly being TRBD1 (6 bases). This CDR3 is 18 amino acids long. Germline loops: CDR1 SGHNT, CDR2 YENEEA. V was cut by 6 bases and J by 0 bases, with 23 bases left in between. CDR3 sequence (DNA): TGTGCCAGCAGTATAACGTGCCGGGGGGACATCTTGAACACTGAAGCTTTCTTT. Encoded protein: CASSITCRGDILNTEAFF.

The chain uses TRBV6-5 and TRBJ1-1; maybe TRBD1 (5 bases). Germline assignment: CDR1 MNHEY and CDR2 SVGAGI. Deletions cut 5 bases from V and 4 bases from J, with 17 bases between. The CDR3 extends over 15 amino acids. CDR3 nucleotides: TGTGCCAGCAGTCACCGGGGGGGAGTGGCCACTGAAGCTTTCTTT. It is translated as CASSHRGGVATEAFF.

The chain employs TRBV5-1 and TRBJ2-2; D is ambiguous. CDR1 and CDR2 (germline): SGHRS, YFSETQ. CDR3 length: 16 residues. V lost 0 bases and J lost 2, with 11 bases in between. The CDR3, as DNA: TGCGCCAGCAGCTTGGAAGGTCGACTTAACACCGGGGAGCTGTTTTTT. Protein: CASSLEGRLNTGELFF.

A word on this clone: This sample includes further DNA sequences coding for the same CDR3. V and J are TRBV2 and TRBJ2-5; D gene ambiguous. This CDR3 has 10 amino acids. Germline CDR1 and CDR2: SNHLY and FYNNEI. Trimming shortened V by 8 bases and J by 4 bases, and 5 bases separated the two germline ends. CDR3: CASGRETQYF. CDR3 coding DNA: TGTGCCAGCGGTAGAGAGACCCAGTACTTC. The full variable domain, its missing parts supplied by reference TRBV2 and TRBJ2-5, is EPEVTQTPSHQVTQMGQEVILRCVPISNHLYFYWYRQILGQKVEFLVSFYNNEISEKSEIFDDQFSVERPDGSNFTLKIRSTKLEDSAMYFCASGRETQYFGPGTRLLVL.

The sample holds one count of this clone. This chain connects TRBV5-1 to TRBJ1-2; maybe TRBD1 (5 bases). The CDR3 has 14 amino acids. Trimming left V 1 base short and J 7 bases short, with 14 bases between. Per germline, CDR1 SGHRS and CDR2 YFSETQ. The CDR3 nucleotides are TGCGCCAGCAGCTTGCCAGGGTCTTTCAGTGGCTACACCTTC. Protein: CASSLPGSFSGYTF.

V usage is TRBV5-1 and J usage is TRBJ1-5, with TRBD1 matching over 9 bases. CDR3 length: 15 residues. The V and J ends lost 9 bases and 0 bases, in that order; junction bases with no gene match: 7. The germline V gene has CDR1 SGHRS and CDR2 YFSETQ. CDR3: CATPGQGLSNQPQHF. Here the CDR3 DNA reads TGCGCCACCCCGGGACAGGGTCTTAGCAATCAGCCCCAGCATTTT.

The chain carries TRBV18 and TRBJ2-2; tentatively, D is TRBD2 (5 bases). Germline loops: CDR1 KGHSH, CDR2 LQKENI. The CDR3 has 16 residues. Trimming took 2 bases from V and 4 from J, leaving 14 bases between them. CDR3 sequence (DNA): TGTGCCAGCTCACCATCGGCGGGTTTGGTCACCGGGGAGCTGTTTTTT. Protein product: CASSPSAGLVTGELFF.

The chain is built from TRBV7-9 and TRBJ2-2; 8 bases agree with TRBD2. Germline V gene lookup returns CDR1 SEHNR and CDR2 FQNEAQ (reference sequence). V trimming: 5 bases; J trimming: 0 bases; junction bases outside the gene matches: 5. The CDR3 runs 16 residues. The CDR3 nucleotides are TGTGCCAGCAGCCCCCGGGGGGGCCCGAACACCGGGGAGCTGTTTTTT. It encodes CASSPRGGPNTGELFF.

The chain uses TRBV13 and TRBJ2-1, with D unresolved. Deletions cut 2 bases from V and 10 bases from J, with 12 bases between. Germline assignment: CDR1 PRHDT and CDR2 FYEKMQ (reference sequence). There are 13 residues in the CDR3. Written as DNA, the CDR3 is TGTGCCAGCAGCTTACAAACCCTCGGGGAGCAGTTCTTC. It codes for CASSLQTLGEQFF.

CDR3 sequence reads: CASRTDRAFYGYTF. The CDR3 nucleotides read TGTGCCAGCAGAACGGACAGGGCCTTCTATGGCTACACCTTC. V is TRBV28 and J is TRBJ1-2, with 8 nucleotides matching TRBD1. CDR3 size: 14 residues. CDR1 is MDHEN and CDR2 is SYDVKM in the germline V gene. J lost 4 bases, V lost 6 bases, and 7 bases had no gene match.

This rearrangement joins TRBV28 to TRBJ2-3; D is possibly TRBD1 (6 bases). The CDR3 is 18 amino acids. Germline CDR1 MDHEN, CDR2 SYDVKM. V lost 2 bases, J lost 2 bases, and 20 bases lay in between. Here the CDR3 reads CASSLEWYLQGSTDTQYF. In DNA, the CDR3 is TGTGCCAGCAGTTTAGAGTGGTACTTACAGGGATCCACAGATACGCAGTATTTT. Complete variable domain (other parts from reference TRBV28 and TRBJ2-3): DVKVTQSSRYLVKRTGEKVFLECVQDMDHENMFWYRQDPGLGLRLIYFSYDVKMKEKGDIPEGYSVSREKKERFSLILESASTNQTSMYLCASSLEWYLQGSTDTQYFGPGTRLTVL.

The rearrangement links TRBV14 to TRBJ1-4; no definite D call. CDR3 length: 12 amino acids. The ends were cut back, 5 bases at V and 7 bases at J, with 8 bases in the middle. CDR1 and CDR2 from the germline V gene are SGHDN and FVKESK. The CDR3 loop is CASSGRAEKLFF. The CDR3 region has the DNA TGTGCCAGCAGCGGTAGAGCTGAAAAACTGTTTTTT.

This chain uses TRBV5-1 with TRBJ2-7; D not certain. CDR1 and CDR2 (germline): SGHRS, YFSETQ. V was trimmed by 0 bases and J by 2 bases, leaving 9 bases between them. This CDR3 region has 14 residues. The DNA for the CDR3 is TGCGCCAGCAGCTTGGTGCCAGTGGCCTACGAGCAGTACTTC. As protein: CASSLVPVAYEQYF.

The chain couples TRBV7-8 to TRBJ2-3; D is undetermined. CDR3 size: 15 residues. The germline V gene encodes CDR1 SGHVS and CDR2 FQNEAQ. V was clipped by 0 bases and J by 1 base, with 8 bases between them. In DNA form, the CDR3 reads TGTGCCAGCAGCTTAGCTAGTCGGGGCACAGATACGCAGTATTTT. Amino acid sequence: CASSLASRGTDTQYF.

The genes are TRBV7-8 and TRBJ2-3; 14 bases are shared with TRBD2. The germline gives CDR1 SGHVS, CDR2 FQNEAQ. This CDR3 spans 19 amino acids. With V trimmed by 6 bases and J by 2 bases, 13 bases remained unmatched. CDR3 sequence: CASSGTSGGHGSPTDTQYF. CDR3 in DNA: TGTGCCAGCAGTGGGACTAGCGGGGGCCACGGTTCTCCCACAGATACGCAGTATTTT.

V usage is TRBV28 and J usage is TRBJ1-1; 9 positions match TRBD1. After removal of 2 bases from V and 1 base from J, the junction contained 8 bases not matched to a gene. Germline V gene lookup returns CDR1 MDHEN and CDR2 SYDVKM. This CDR3 comprises 17 residues. Here the CDR3 DNA reads TGTGCCAGCAGTTTACGGGACAGGGCGCTGCGGAACACTGAAGCTTTCTTT. Amino acids: CASSLRDRALRNTEAFF.

The chain uses TRBV11-2 and TRBJ2-7; 9 bases fit TRBD1. CDR1 is SGHAT and CDR2 is FQNNGV in the germline V gene. This CDR3 has 14 residues. V lost 3 bases to trimming and J lost 5 bases; unmatched junction nucleotides: 5. For the CDR3, the DNA is TGTGCCAGCAGCTTCCAGGACAGGGGCAACGAGCAGTACTTC. This codes for CASSFQDRGNEQYF.

J is TRBJ2-1 and V is TRBV7-6, with D possibly being TRBD2 (5 bases). Per the germline V gene, CDR1 is SGHVS and CDR2 is FNYEAQ. V shed 0 bases and J shed 3 bases, with 12 bases lying between them. There are 16 residues in the CDR3. This chain's CDR3 is CASSLARDYHYNEQFF. The CDR3 coding sequence is TGTGCCAGCAGCTTAGCGAGAGACTACCACTACAATGAGCAGTTCTTC.

This clone was detected once. The rearrangement links TRBV9 to TRBJ1-2; perhaps TRBD1 as D (6 bases). Trimming pared 3 bases from V and 10 bases from J, leaving 22 bases between. Germline CDR1 SGDLS, CDR2 YYNGEE. This CDR3 comprises 15 residues. The CDR3 region is CASSESTGGSSSYTF. In nucleotides, the CDR3 is TGTGCCAGCAGCGAGTCGACAGGCGGGTCCTCGTCCTACACCTTC.